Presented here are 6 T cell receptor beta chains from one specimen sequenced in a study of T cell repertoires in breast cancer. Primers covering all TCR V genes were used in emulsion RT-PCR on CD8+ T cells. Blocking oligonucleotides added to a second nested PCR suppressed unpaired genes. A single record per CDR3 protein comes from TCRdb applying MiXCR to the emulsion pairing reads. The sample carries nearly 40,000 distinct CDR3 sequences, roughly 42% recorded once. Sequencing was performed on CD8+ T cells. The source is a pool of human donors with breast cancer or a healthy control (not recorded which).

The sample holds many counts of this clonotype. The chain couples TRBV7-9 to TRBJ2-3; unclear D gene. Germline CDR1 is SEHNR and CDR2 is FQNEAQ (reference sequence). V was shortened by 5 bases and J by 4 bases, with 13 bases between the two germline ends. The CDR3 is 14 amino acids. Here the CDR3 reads CASSMSEAPDTQYF. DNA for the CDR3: TGTGCCAGCAGCATGTCCGAGGCGCCAGATACGCAGTATTTT. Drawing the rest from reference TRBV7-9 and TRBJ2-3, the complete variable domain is DTGVSQNPRHKITKRGQNVTFRCDPISEHNRLYWYRQTLGQGPEFLTYFQNEAQLEKSRLLSDRFSAERPKGSFSTLEIQRTEQGDSAMYLCASSMSEAPDTQYFGPGTRLTVL.

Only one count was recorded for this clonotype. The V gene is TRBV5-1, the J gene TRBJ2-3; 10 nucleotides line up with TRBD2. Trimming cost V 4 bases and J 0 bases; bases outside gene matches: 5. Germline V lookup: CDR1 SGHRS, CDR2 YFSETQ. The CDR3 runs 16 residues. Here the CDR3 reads CASSPEGLASTDTQYF. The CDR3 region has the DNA TGCGCCAGCAGCCCGGAGGGACTAGCGAGCACAGATACGCAGTATTTT.

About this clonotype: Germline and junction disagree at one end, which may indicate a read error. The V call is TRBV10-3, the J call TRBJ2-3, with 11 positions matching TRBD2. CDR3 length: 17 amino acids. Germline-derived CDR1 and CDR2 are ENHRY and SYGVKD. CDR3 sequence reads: CDISSTSGTTSTDTQYF. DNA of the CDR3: TGTGACATCAGCTCGACTAGCGGGACCACTAGCACAGATACGCAGTATTTT.

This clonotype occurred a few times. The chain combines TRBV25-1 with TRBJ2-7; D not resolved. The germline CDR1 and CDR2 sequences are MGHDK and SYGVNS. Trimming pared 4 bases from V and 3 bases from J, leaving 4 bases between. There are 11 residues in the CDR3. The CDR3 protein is CASSAYYEQYF. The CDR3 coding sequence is TGTGCCAGCAGTGCGTACTACGAGCAGTACTTC.

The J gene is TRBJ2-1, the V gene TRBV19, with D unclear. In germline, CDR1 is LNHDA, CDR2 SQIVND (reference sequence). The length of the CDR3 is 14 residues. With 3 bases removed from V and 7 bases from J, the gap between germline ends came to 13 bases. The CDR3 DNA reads TGTGCCAGTAGTATGATGGAACGAGCGAATGAGCAGTTCTTC. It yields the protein CASSMMERANEQFF.

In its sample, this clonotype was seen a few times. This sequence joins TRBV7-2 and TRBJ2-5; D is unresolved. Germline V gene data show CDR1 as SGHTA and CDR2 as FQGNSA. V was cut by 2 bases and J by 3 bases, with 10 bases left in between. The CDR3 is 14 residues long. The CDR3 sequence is CASSLFVAEETQYF. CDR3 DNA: TGTGCCAGCAGCTTATTTGTGGCAGAAGAGACCCAGTACTTC.